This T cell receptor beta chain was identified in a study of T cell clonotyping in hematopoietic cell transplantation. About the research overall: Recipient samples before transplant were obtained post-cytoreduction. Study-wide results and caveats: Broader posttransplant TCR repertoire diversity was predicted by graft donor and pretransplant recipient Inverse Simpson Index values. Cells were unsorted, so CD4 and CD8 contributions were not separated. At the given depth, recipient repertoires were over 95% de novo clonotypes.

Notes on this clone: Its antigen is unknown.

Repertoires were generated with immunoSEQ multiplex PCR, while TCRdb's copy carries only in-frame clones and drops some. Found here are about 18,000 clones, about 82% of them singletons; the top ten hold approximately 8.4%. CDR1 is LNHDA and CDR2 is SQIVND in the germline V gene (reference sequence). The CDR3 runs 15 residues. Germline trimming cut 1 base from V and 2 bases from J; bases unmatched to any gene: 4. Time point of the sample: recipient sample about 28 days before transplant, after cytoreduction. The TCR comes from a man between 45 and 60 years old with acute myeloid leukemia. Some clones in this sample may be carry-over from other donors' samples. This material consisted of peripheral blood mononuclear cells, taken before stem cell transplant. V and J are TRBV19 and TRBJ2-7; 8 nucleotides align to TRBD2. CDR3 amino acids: CASSIASGPAYEQYF. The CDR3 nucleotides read TGTGCCAGTAGTATAGCTAGCGGGCCCGCCTACGAGCAGTACTTC.